The next 19 T cell receptor beta chains were all read from a single sample in a study of cytomegalovirus exposure and HLA in healthy donors. The primer mix had 60 Vbeta and 13 Jbeta primers. Generated by immunoSEQ multiplex PCR, the TCRdb table keeps only in-frame clones and is missing some. The profile shows around 130,000 clones, 55% to 75% of them singletons. Material: PBMCs. The receptors come from a young man in good health and CMV-seropositive.

This rearrangement joins TRBV2 to TRBJ1-2, with D maybe TRBD1 (6 bases). The V and J ends lost 7 bases and 3 bases respectively, with 12 bases between them. Germline CDR1 is SNHLY and CDR2 is FYNNEI. The length of the CDR3 is 13 residues. The CDR3 sequence is CASIQGLDYGYTF. CDR3 nucleotide sequence: TGTGCCAGCATCCAGGGGTTAGACTATGGCTACACCTTC.

The chain couples TRBV6-1 to TRBJ1-1, with D tentatively TRBD1 (6 bases). This CDR3 is 14 amino acids long. Germline V CDR1 and CDR2: MNHNS, SASEGT. V shed 6 bases and J shed 0 bases, with 11 bases lying between them. The CDR3 region is CASRNRAMNTEAFF. CDR3 DNA sequence: TGTGCCAGCAGGAACAGGGCCATGAACACTGAAGCTTTCTTT.

The rearrangement links TRBV7-9 to TRBJ1-1; 7 bases map to TRBD1. The CDR3 has 15 amino acids. V dropped 5 bases and J dropped 3; count of bases not matched to a gene: 9. CDR1 SEHNR and CDR2 FQNEAQ come from the germline V gene (reference sequence). CDR3 in amino acids: CASSLLGQPDTEAFF. The CDR3 DNA sequence: TGTGCCAGCAGCCTTTTGGGACAGCCGGACACTGAAGCTTTCTTT.

This chain links TRBV2 with TRBJ2-4; D not certain. Trimming stripped 4 bases from V and 1 base from J, with 11 bases between. The CDR3 spans 15 residues. Per the germline V gene, CDR1 is SNHLY and CDR2 is FYNNEI. Here the CDR3 DNA reads TGTGCCAGCAGTGGGCATTTGGAGGCCAAAAACATTCAGTACTTC. Translated: CASSGHLEAKNIQYF.

The J gene is TRBJ2-2, the V gene TRBV6-5; perhaps TRBD2 as D (5 bases). Trimming stripped 6 bases from V and 8 bases from J, with 16 bases between. Germline values: CDR1 MNHEY, CDR2 SVGAGI. CDR3 size: 14 residues. The CDR3 nucleotides are TGTGCCAGCAGCCCTCTAGCCCCCGCGGGGGAGCTGTTTTTT. This encodes CASSPLAPAGELFF.

V usage is TRBV5-1 and J usage is TRBJ2-7; TRBD1 is a possible D gene (6 bases). V lost 3 bases and J 6 bases, leaving 22 bases between the germline ends. The germline CDR1 and CDR2 sequences are SGHRS and YFSETQ. The CDR3 is 16 amino acids. CDR3 residues: CASSSGTGTRGGEQYF. DNA of the CDR3: TGCGCCAGCAGCTCGGGGACCGGGACAAGAGGCGGCGAGCAGTACTTC.

V and J are TRBV5-5 and TRBJ1-2; D gene uncertain. The V gene lost 3 bases and the J gene lost 4 bases, with 10 bases spanning the gap. Germline V gene lookup returns CDR1 SGHKS and CDR2 YYEKEE (reference sequence). This CDR3 spans 13 amino acids. This chain's CDR3 is CASSSVAGYGYTF. The CDR3 nucleotides are TGTGCCAGCAGCTCAGTGGCAGGCTATGGCTACACCTTC.

The genes are TRBV15 and TRBJ1-5; D is possibly TRBD1 (5 bases). Germline CDR1 reads LNHNV; CDR2 reads YYDKDF (reference sequence). Trimming cost V 1 base and J 0 bases, with 13 bases left between them. This CDR3 is built from 17 residues. The CDR3 here is CATSRGVQALSNQPQHF. In DNA, the CDR3 is TGTGCCACCAGCAGAGGAGTACAGGCACTTAGCAATCAGCCCCAGCATTTT.

The chain links TRBV11-1 to TRBJ2-7; D might be TRBD2 (6 bases). The V and J ends lost 7 bases and 1 base respectively, with 11 bases between them. The CDR3 consists of 13 residues. Germline-derived CDR1 and CDR2 are SGHAT and FQDESV (reference sequence). CDR3: CASTSGGSYEQYF. The CDR3 bases are TGTGCCAGCACCTCTGGAGGGTCCTACGAGCAGTACTTC.

This sequence joins TRBV29-1 and TRBJ2-6; weak D call: TRBD2 (5 bases). The CDR3 has 15 residues. Germline V CDR1 and CDR2: SQVTM, ANQGSEA. The V end lost 3 bases, the J end lost 1 base, and 10 bases lay between the germline ends. The CDR3 sequence is CSVDLGESGANVLTF. The CDR3 bases are TGCAGCGTTGACCTCGGGGAGTCTGGGGCCAACGTCCTGACTTTC.

The chain employs TRBV4-3 and TRBJ1-2, with D possibly matching TRBD1 (6 bases). Germline CDR1 and CDR2: LGHNA and YSLEER. The CDR3 runs 17 residues. Trimming stripped 0 bases from V and 7 bases from J, with 21 bases between. The CDR3 coding sequence is TGCGCCAGCAGCCAAGAGGGGGCAGGGCAGGTCCCTCTTGGCTACACCTTC. This encodes CASSQEGAGQVPLGYTF.

The genes are TRBV5-4 and TRBJ2-6; the D gene is possibly TRBD2 (6 bases). The germline V and J ends were trimmed by 4 bases and 0 bases, with 11 bases remaining between them. The germline V gene encodes CDR1 SGHNT and CDR2 YYREEE (reference sequence). The CDR3 has 16 amino acids. In DNA, the CDR3 is TGTGCCAGCAGCGCGGGACGGGGCTCTGGGGCCAACGTCCTGACTTTC. It codes for CASSAGRGSGANVLTF.

This CDR3 is CASSFADTHSTDTQYF. The CDR3 bases are TGTGCCAGCAGTTTTGCCGACACCCATTCCACAGATACGCAGTATTTT. This chain uses TRBV28 with TRBJ2-3; no clear D gene. Germline assignment: CDR1 MDHEN and CDR2 SYDVKM. The CDR3 length is 16 residues. V lost 3 bases and J 2 bases, leaving 15 bases between the germline ends.

The V gene is TRBV6-5, the J gene TRBJ2-3; 8 bases are shared with TRBD1. The CDR3 has 12 amino acids. CDR1 and CDR2 from the germline V gene are MNHEY and SVGAGI. This CDR3 reads CAIDRGSGTQYF. The CDR3 nucleotides read TGTGCGATTGACAGGGGCTCGGGTACGCAGTATTTT.

CDR3: CASTPGYTDTQYF. The CDR3 DNA is TGCGCCAGCACGCCAGGCTACACAGATACGCAGTATTTT. The rearrangement uses TRBV10-2 and TRBJ2-3; D gene uncertain. The CDR3 has 13 amino acids. Germline lookup yields CDR1 WSHSY and CDR2 SAAADI. V gave up 7 bases and J gave up 2 bases, with 10 bases separating them.

The chain carries TRBV5-1 and TRBJ2-5; possibly TRBD2 for D (6 bases). Germline CDR1 and CDR2: SGHRS and YFSETQ. Between the trimmed V and J ends, which lost 3 bases and 3 bases, there was a span of 15 bases. This CDR3 is built from 15 residues. CDR3 in amino acids: CASSSWGPGEETQYF. The CDR3 DNA sequence: TGCGCCAGCAGCTCGTGGGGCCCGGGGGAAGAGACCCAGTACTTC.

The J gene is TRBJ1-3, the V gene TRBV6-5; 7 positions match TRBD1. Germline V gene data show CDR1 as MNHEY and CDR2 as SVGAGI. The CDR3 covers 15 residues. Trimming removed 7 bases from V and 3 bases from J; junction bases left unmatched: 9. The CDR3 region has the DNA TGTGCCAGCAATCTAGACAGGGACAATGGAAACACCATATATTTT. This gives the protein CASNLDRDNGNTIYF.

The gene calls are TRBV15 and TRBJ2-7, with 8 bases matching TRBD1. The CDR3 extends over 16 amino acids. Germline CDR1 LNHNV, CDR2 YYDKDF (reference sequence). V lost 3 bases to trimming and J lost 2 bases; unmatched junction nucleotides: 9. CDR3 DNA sequence: TGTGCCACCAGCAGGCCACCGGGACAGGCAGCCTACGAGCAGTACTTC. This translates into CATSRPPGQAAYEQYF.

The sample holds a few counts of this clone. The chain joins TRBV7-9 to TRBJ1-4, with TRBD1 matching over 7 bases. The CDR3 is made up of 15 amino acids. Trimming at V came to 5 bases and at J to 4 bases, leaving 7 bases not matched to a gene. Looked up from germline, CDR1 is SEHNR and CDR2 is FQNEAQ (reference sequence). CDR3: CASSRLGQNNEKLFF. As DNA, the CDR3 is TGTGCCAGCAGCCGGCTGGGACAGAATAATGAAAAACTGTTTTTT.